This T cell receptor beta chain was documented in a study of identical twins. V dropped 4 bases and J dropped 4 bases, with 7 bases sitting between them. Germline V gives CDR1 MGHRA, CDR2 YSYEKL. The CDR3 loop spans 13 amino acids. A template switching step contributed a universal primer site, while unique molecular identifiers were present in the cDNA. From the 5' RACE reads, TCRdb called clonotypes with MiXCR, one entry per CDR3 protein. This sample carries approximately 890,000 distinct CDR3 sequences, over 9% of them seen once, and the ten largest clones take roughly 1.6%. The sample was also linked to a second study, of yellow fever vaccine responses in identical twins.

This sequence joins TRBV4-1 and TRBJ1-4; D not certain. The TCR was taken from a woman under 30 in good health. Sequenced: PBMCs. The CDR3: CASSPSYNEKLFF. The CDR3 region has the DNA TGCGCCAGCAGCCCAAGCTATAATGAAAAACTGTTTTTT.